This T cell receptor (beta chain) originates from a study of blood T cell repertoires in COVID-19. Using immunoSEQ multiplex PCR, the repertoire was profiled, and TCRdb retains in-frame clones only, with some absent. The sample lists 200,000 to 250,000 clones; about 80% were seen once. Participants reported their clinical history, and cohort assignment relied on those reports. Cohort 3 donors counted as recovered after two negative PCRs, clearance, or resolved symptoms. This clone was seen a handful of times. There are 12 residues in the CDR3. Looked up from germline, CDR1 is ENHRY and CDR2 is SYGVKD. J was trimmed by 8 bases and V by 3 bases; bases with no gene match: 3.

Sequencing used PBMCs or T cells enriched from blood (not recorded which). This chain uses TRBV10-3 with TRBJ1-2; 7 nucleotides match TRBD1. The receptor was isolated from a man between 60 and 75 years old who had recovered from COVID-19. CDR3 DNA sequence: TGTGCCATCAGTGAAGACAGGGTAGGCTACACCTTC. It yields the protein CAISEDRVGYTF.